Shown below are 8 T cell receptor beta chains from a single sample sequenced in a study of blood T cell repertoires in COVID-19. Profiled with immunoSEQ multiplex PCR; TCRdb holds only in-frame clones, not every one. The sample contains about 170,000 clones, about 85% of which appear only once. The specimen sequenced was peripheral blood. The receptors were sampled from a human donor with acute or convalescent COVID-19. The donor label of this sample is uncertain.

This rearrangement joins TRBV7-3 to TRBJ2-3; 10 bases are a match to TRBD1. Germline-derived CDR1 and CDR2 are SGHTA and FQGTGA. Trimming cost V 4 bases and J 7 bases; bases outside gene matches: 5. The CDR3 is 14 amino acids. The CDR3 DNA sequence: TGTGCCAGCAGCTCCGGGACAGGGGCGAATACGCAGTATTTT. It yields the protein CASSSGTGANTQYF. Full variable domain (outside the CDR3, taken from reference TRBV7-3 and TRBJ2-3): GAGVSQTPSNKVTEKGKYVELRCDPISGHTALYWYRQSLGQGPEFLIYFQGTGAADDSGLPNDRFFAVRPEGSVSTLKIQRTERGDSAVYLCASSSGTGANTQYFGPGTRLTVL.

The V call is TRBV7-3, the J call TRBJ1-1; D uncertain. This CDR3 region has 16 residues. V lost 0 bases to trimming and J lost 3 bases, with 14 bases between them. Germline V lookup: CDR1 SGHTA, CDR2 FQGTGA. The CDR3 DNA follows: TGTGCCAGCAGCTTAACCCTCGACTGGCGGGACACTGAAGCTTTCTTT. As protein: CASSLTLDWRDTEAFF.

Only one count was recorded for this clone. The J gene is TRBJ2-7, the V gene TRBV28, with 8 nucleotides matching TRBD2. V gave up 6 bases and J gave up 2 bases; unmatched junction bases: 12. Germline loops: CDR1 MDHEN, CDR2 SYDVKM. The CDR3 contains 16 residues. The CDR3 region is CASSSSGGGLPYEQYF. CDR3 in DNA: TGTGCCAGCAGCAGCTCGGGCGGGGGGTTACCCTACGAGCAGTACTTC.

V and J are TRBV10-3 and TRBJ1-2; TRBD1 might be the D (5 bases). CDR3 length: 15 amino acids. CDR1 is ENHRY, CDR2 SYGVKD, per germline. Trimming removed 0 bases from V and 3 bases from J, with 11 bases in between. CDR3 loop: CAISESSGVDYGYTF. In DNA, the CDR3 is TGTGCCATCAGTGAGTCGTCGGGGGTTGACTATGGCTACACCTTC.

V and J are TRBV5-1 and TRBJ1-2; D not resolved. CDR1 and CDR2 (germline): SGHRS, YFSETQ. The CDR3 sequence is 14 residues long. V was cut by 0 bases and J by 2 bases, with 8 bases left in between. The CDR3 sequence is CASSLDEANYGYTF. In DNA form, the CDR3 reads TGCGCCAGCAGCTTGGATGAGGCGAACTATGGCTACACCTTC. Complete variable domain (other parts from reference TRBV5-1 and TRBJ1-2): KAGVTQTPRYLIKTRGQQVTLSCSPISGHRSVSWYQQTPGQGLQFLFEYFSETQRNKGNFPGRFSGRQFSNSRSEMNVSTLELGDSALYLCASSLDEANYGYTFGSGTRLTVV.

This clone turned up a few times. The rearrangement links TRBV7-8 to TRBJ1-3, with a weak D call TRBD1 (5 bases). V was shortened by 0 bases and J by 5 bases, with 11 bases between the two germline ends. CDR1 and CDR2 (germline): SGHVS, FQNEAQ. CDR3 length: 15 amino acids. The CDR3 coding sequence is TGTGCCAGCAGCTTAGCGGGGACTGGAAGAAACACCATATATTTT. Protein product: CASSLAGTGRNTIYF.

The V call is TRBV11-2, the J call TRBJ2-3, with 7 bases identical to TRBD2. The CDR3 totals 12 residues. V gave up 0 bases and J gave up 11 bases; unmatched junction bases: 2. Germline CDR1 and CDR2: SGHAT and FQNNGV. The CDR3, as DNA: TGTGCCAGCAGCTTAGATGGGGGGGGGCAGTATTTT. The encoded protein is CASSLDGGGQYF. Filled out from reference TRBV11-2 and TRBJ2-3, the complete variable domain reads EAGVAQSPRYKIIEKRQSVAFWCNPISGHATLYWYQQILGQGPKLLIQFQNNGVVDDSQLPKDRFSAERLKGVDSTLKIQPAKLEDSAVYLCASSLDGGGQYFGPGTRLTVL.

The chain is built from TRBV19 and TRBJ1-4; weak D call: TRBD1 (5 bases). Trimming removed 3 bases from V and 2 bases from J, with 10 bases in between. CDR3 length: 15 amino acids. Germline loops: CDR1 LNHDA, CDR2 SQIVND (reference sequence). The CDR3 here is CASSITRQTNEKLFF. In DNA, the CDR3 is TGTGCCAGTAGTATCACACGACAGACTAATGAAAAACTGTTTTTT.